A single sample is the source of the 2 T cell receptor beta chains below, sequenced in a study of T cell responses to AZD1222 COVID-19 vaccine. Sequencing used immunoSEQ multiplex PCR; TCRdb keeps in-frame clones, though not all of them. The profile shows roughly 100,000 clones, roughly 86% of them singletons. The source was peripheral blood, collected 28 days after the second dose of the MenACWY control vaccine. The receptors stem from an adult who received the MenACWY meningococcal vaccine as a control.

This clone was counted a few times. J is TRBJ2-7 and V is TRBV21-1; the D call TRBD1 from the table was never checked on the DNA. TRBV21-1 is tagged as a pseudogene. The CDR3 is 14 residues long. The CDR3 DNA is TGTGCCAGCAGGTCGACAGGGCTCTCCTACGAGCAGTACTTC. This translates into CASRSTGLSYEQYF.

The V and J genes are TRBV4-1 and TRBJ2-3; 11 bases are shared with TRBD2. The ends lost 7 bases at V and 3 bases at J; junction bases unmatched: 12. The CDR3 is made up of 17 amino acids. Looked up from germline, CDR1 is MGHRA and CDR2 is YSYEKL. CDR3 protein: CASTALAGAVQTDTQYF. The CDR3 DNA is TGCGCCAGCACCGCACTAGCGGGGGCGGTACAAACAGATACGCAGTATTTT.